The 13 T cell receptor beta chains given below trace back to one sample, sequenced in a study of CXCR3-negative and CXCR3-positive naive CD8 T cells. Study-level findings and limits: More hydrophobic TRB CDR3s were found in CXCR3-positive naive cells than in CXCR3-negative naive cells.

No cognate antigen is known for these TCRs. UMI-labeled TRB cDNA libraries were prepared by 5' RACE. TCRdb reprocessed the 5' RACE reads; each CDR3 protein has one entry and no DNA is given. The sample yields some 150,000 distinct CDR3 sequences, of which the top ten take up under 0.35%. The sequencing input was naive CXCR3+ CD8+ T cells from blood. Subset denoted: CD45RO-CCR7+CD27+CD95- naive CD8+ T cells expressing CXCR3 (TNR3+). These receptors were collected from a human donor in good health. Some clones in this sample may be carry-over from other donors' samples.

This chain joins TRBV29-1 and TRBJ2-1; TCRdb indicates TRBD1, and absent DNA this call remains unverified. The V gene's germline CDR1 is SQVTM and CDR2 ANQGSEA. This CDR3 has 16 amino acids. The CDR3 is CSVGFYGTGGFDEQFF.

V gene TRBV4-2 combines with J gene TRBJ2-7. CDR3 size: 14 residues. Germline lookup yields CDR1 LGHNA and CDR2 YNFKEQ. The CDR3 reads CASSGNRDSYEQYF.

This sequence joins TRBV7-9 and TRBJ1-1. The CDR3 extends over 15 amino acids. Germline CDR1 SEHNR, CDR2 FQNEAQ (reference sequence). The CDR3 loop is CASSLALRTDHEAFF. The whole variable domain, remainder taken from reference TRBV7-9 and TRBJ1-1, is DTGVSQNPRHKITKRGQNVTFRCDPISEHNRLYWYRQTLGQGPEFLTYFQNEAQLEKSRLLSDRFSAERPKGSFSTLEIQRTEQGDSAMYLCASSLALRTDHEAFFGQGTRLTVV.

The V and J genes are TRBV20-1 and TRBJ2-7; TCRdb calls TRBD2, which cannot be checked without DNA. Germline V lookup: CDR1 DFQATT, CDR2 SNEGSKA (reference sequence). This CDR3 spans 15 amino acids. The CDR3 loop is CSAGTLAQSSYEQYF.

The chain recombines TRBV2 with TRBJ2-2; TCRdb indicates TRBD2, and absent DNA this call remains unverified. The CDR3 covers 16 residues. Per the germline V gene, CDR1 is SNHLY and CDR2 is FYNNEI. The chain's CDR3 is CASSEGQGLTTGELFF.

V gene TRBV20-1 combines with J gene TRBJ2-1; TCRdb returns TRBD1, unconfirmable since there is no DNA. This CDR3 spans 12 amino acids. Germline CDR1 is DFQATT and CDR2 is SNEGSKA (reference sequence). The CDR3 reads CSATEGGNEQFF.

The chain's CDR3 is CASSIDEGELFF. The chain employs TRBV19 and TRBJ2-2. In germline, CDR1 is LNHDA, CDR2 SQIVND (reference sequence). This CDR3 is built from 12 residues.

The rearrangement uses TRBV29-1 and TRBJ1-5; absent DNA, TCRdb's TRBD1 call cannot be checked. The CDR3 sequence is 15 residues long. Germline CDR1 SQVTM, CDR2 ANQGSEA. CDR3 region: CSVVGGEDSNQPQHF.

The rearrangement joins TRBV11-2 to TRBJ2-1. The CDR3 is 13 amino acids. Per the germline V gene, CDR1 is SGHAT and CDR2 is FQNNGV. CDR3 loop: CASSLDGHNEQFF.

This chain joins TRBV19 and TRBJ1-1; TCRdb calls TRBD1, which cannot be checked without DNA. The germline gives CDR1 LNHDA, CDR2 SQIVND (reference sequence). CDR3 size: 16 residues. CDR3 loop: CASSILLGQGSTPAFF.

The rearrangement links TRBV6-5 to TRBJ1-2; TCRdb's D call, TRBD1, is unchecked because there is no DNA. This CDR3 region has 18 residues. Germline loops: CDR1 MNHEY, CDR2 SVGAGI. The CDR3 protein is CASSSGPPGAGGDYGYTF.

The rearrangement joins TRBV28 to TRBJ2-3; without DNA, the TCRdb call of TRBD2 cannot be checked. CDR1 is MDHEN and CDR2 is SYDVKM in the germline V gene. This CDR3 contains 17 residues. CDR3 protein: CASSFLGTSGFTDTQYF.

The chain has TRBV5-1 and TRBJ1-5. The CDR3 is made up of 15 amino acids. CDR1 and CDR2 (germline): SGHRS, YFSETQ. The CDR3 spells CASSLSTDLGQPQHF. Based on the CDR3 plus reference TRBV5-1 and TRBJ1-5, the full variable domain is KAGVTQTPRYLIKTRGQQVTLSCSPISGHRSVSWYQQTPGQGLQFLFEYFSETQRNKGNFPGRFSGRQFSNSRSEMNVSTLELGDSALYLCASSLSTDLGQPQHFGDGTRLSIL.